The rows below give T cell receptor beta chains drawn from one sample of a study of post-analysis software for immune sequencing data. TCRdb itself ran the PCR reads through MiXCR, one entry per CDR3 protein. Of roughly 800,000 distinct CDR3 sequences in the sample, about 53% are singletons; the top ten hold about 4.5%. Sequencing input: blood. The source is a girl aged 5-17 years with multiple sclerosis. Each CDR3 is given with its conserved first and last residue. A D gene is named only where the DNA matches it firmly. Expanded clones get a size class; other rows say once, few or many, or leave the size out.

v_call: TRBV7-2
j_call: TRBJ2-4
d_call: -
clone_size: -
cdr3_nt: TGTGCCAGCAGCTTGGGAGTCCTCAAAAACATTCAGTACTTC
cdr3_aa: CASSLGVLKNIQYF

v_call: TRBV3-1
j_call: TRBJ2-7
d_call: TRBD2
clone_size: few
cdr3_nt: TGTGCCAGCAGCCAGGGGGGACTAGCGGGAGGTTACGAGCAGTACTTC
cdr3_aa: CASSQGGLAGGYEQYF

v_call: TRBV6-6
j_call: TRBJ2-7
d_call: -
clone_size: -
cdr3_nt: TGTGCCAGCAATAGGGGAACAGGAGCCTACGAGCAGTACTTC
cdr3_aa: CASNRGTGAYEQYF

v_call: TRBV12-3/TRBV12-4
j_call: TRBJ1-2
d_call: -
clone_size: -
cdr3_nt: TGTGCCAGCAGTTTACTTCGGAGAGATAACGACGTATCGGACGGCTACACCTTC
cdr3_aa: CASSLLRRDNDVSDGYTF

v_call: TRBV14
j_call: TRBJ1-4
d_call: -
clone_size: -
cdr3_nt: TGTGCCAGCAGCCGAATCCCGGGGACGGCAAATGAAAAACTGTTTTTT
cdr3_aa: CASSRIPGTANEKLFF

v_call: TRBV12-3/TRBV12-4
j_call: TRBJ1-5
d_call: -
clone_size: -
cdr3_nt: TGTGCCAGCAGTTTCGTGTCCAATCAGCCCCAGCATTTT
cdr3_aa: CASSFVSNQPQHF

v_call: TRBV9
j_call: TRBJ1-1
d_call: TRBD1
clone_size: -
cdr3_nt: TGTGCCAGCAGCGAAGGGACAGTCATGAACACTGAAGCTTTCTTT
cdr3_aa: CASSEGTVMNTEAFF

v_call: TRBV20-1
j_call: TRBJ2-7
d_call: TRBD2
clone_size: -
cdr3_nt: TGCAGTGCATTGTGGTTAGCGGGCAGCTCCTACGAGCAGTACTTC
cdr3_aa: CSALWLAGSSYEQYF

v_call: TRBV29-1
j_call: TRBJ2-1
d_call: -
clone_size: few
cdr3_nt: TGCAGCGTTTTACCCGGAACCAATGAGCAGTTCTTC
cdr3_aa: CSVLPGTNEQFF

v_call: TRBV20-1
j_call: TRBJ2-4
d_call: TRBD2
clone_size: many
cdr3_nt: TGCAGTGCTAGGCGTCTAGCGGGGGGTCACGTGTTCGGGAACATTCAGTACTTC
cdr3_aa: CSARRLAGGHVFGNIQYF

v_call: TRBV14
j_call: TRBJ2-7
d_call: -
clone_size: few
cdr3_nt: TGTGCCAGCAGCCAAGTTGACGGCGAGCAGTACTTC
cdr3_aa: CASSQVDGEQYF

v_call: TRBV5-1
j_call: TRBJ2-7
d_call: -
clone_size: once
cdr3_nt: TGCGCCAGCAGCCCGGGGGAGAGGGAAACTTACGAGCAGTACTTC
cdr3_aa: CASSPGERETYEQYF

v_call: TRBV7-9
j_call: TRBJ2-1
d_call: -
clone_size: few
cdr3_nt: TGTGCCAGCAGCTCCTCCCGACTCAGCTCCTACAATGAGCAGTTCTTC
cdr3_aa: CASSSSRLSSYNEQFF

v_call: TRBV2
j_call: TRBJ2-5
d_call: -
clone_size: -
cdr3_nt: TGTGCCAGCATTCAGACAGGCTCGGGAGAGCAGTACTTC
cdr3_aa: CASIQTGSGEQYF

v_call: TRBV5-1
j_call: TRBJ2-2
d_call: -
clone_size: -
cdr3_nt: TGCGCCAGCAGCTACGACGGGGTGTCCACCGGGGAGCTGTTTTTT
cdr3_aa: CASSYDGVSTGELFF

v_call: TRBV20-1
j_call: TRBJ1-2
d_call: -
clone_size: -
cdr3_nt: TGCAGTGCTAGAGATGGGACATCCTATGGCTACACCTTC
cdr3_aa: CSARDGTSYGYTF

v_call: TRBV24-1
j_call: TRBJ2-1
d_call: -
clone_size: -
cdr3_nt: TGTGCCACCAGTGATCCCGACGAGTACAATGAGCAGTTCTTC
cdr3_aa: CATSDPDEYNEQFF

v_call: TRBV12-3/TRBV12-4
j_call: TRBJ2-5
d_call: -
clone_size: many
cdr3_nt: TGTGCCAGCAGCACCACAGGGCACCAAGAGACCCAGTACTTC
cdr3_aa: CASSTTGHQETQYF

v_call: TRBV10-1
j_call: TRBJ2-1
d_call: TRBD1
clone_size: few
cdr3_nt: TGCGCCAGCAGTGAGGCCGGGACAGGGAGGACCAATGAGCAGTTCTTC
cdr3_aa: CASSEAGTGRTNEQFF

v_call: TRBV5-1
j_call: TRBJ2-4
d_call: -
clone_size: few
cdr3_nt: TGCGCCAGCAGCTTGGAAGGAGCGGCCAAAAACATTCAGTACTTC
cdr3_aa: CASSLEGAAKNIQYF

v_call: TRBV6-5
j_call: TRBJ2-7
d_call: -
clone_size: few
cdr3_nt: TGTGCCAGCACATACGGGGCTACCTACGAGCAGTACTTC
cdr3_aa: CASTYGATYEQYF

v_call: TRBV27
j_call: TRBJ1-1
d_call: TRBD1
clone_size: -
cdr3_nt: TGTGCCAGCAGCTCTATAGGACAGGGGGCGGCGAACACTGAAGCTTTCTTT
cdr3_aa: CASSSIGQGAANTEAFF

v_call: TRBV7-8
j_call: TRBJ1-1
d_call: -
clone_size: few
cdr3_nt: TGTGCCAGCAGCCCTGATTTTCGAGAAATGTACACTGAAGCTTTCTTT
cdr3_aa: CASSPDFREMYTEAFF

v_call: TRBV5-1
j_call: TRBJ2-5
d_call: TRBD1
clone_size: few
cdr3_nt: TGCGCCAGCAGCCAATCCGGGGACAGGGTGGAGACCCAGTACTTC
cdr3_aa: CASSQSGDRVETQYF

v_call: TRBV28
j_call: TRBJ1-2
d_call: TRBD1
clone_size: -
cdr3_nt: TGTGCCAGCAGCCGAACCTTGACAGGGGGACCGGGAGGCTACACCTTC
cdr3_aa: CASSRTLTGGPGGYTF

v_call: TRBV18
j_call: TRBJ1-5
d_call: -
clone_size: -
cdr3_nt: TGTGCCAGCTCACCAGGGGGAGACCAGCCCCAGCATTTT
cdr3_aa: CASSPGGDQPQHF

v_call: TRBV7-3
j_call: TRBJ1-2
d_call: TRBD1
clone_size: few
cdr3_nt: TGTGCCAGCAGCCCCAGCCGGGACAGCCTGAGAGGCTACACCTTC
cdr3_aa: CASSPSRDSLRGYTF

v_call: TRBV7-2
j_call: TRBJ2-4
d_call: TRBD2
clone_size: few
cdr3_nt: TGTGCCAGCAGCTTAGCCGGGACTAGGAGCAAAAACATTCAGTACTTC
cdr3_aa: CASSLAGTRSKNIQYF

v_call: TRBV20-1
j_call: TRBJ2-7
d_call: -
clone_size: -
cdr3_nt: TGCAGTGCTAGAGGTGGAGCAGGGAGGTACGGGCAGTACTTC
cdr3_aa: CSARGGAGRYGQYF

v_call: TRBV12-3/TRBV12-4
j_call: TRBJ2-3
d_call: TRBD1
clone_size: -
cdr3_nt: TGTGCCAGCAATCAACCTGGACAGGGGGGCACAGATACGCAGTATTTT
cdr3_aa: CASNQPGQGGTDTQYF

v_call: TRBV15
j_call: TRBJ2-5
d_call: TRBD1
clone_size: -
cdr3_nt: TGTGCCACCAGCAGAGATTCGACAGGGCCGGAGACCCAGTACTTC
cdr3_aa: CATSRDSTGPETQYF

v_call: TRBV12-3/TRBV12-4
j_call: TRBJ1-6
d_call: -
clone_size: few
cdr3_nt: TGTGCCAGCAGTTTAACGGCGTCAGGCAATTCACCCCTCCACTTT
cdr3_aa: CASSLTASGNSPLHF

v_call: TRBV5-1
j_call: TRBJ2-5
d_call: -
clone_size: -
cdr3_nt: TGCGCCAGCAGCTCCCCCGGGGACTTAGTGGAGACCCAGTACTTC
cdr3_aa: CASSSPGDLVETQYF

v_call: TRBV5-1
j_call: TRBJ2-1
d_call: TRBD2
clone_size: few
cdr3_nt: TGCGCCAGCAGCCCGACTAGCGGGATTTACAATGAGCAGTTCTTC
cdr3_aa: CASSPTSGIYNEQFF

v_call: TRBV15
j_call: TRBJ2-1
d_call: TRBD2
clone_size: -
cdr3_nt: TGTGCCACCAGCAGAGGGGGCTTTGCGGGAGGGCCGAACAATATATGGACGGATGAGCAGTTCTTC
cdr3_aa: CATSRGGFAGGPNNIWTDEQFF

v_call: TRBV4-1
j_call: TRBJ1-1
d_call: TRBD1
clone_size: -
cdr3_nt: TGCGCCAGCAGCCAGGACGGGACAGGGATGAACACTGAAGCTTTCTTT
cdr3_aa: CASSQDGTGMNTEAFF

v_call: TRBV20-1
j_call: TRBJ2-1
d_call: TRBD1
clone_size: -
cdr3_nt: TGCAGTGCTTACAGGGGGGAACACAATGAGCAGTTCTTC
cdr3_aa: CSAYRGEHNEQFF

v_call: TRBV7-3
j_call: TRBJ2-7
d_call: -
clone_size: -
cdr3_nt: TGTGCCAGCAGCTTAACCACAGTTGCAGGGGACCTACGCTACGAGCAGTACTTC
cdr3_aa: CASSLTTVAGDLRYEQYF

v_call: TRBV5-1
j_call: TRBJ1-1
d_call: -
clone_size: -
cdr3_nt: TGCGCCAGCAGCAGCACAACCGGGAACACTGAAGCTTTCTTT
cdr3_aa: CASSSTTGNTEAFF

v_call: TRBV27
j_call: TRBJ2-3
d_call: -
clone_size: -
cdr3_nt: TGTGCCAGCAGTTTTGGGGAGACAGATACGCAGTATTTT
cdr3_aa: CASSFGETDTQYF

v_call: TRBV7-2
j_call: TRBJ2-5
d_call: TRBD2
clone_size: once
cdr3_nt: TGTGCCAGCAGCTTACGATCGACGGCTGGGACTAGCGGGAGGGAGACCCAGTACTTC
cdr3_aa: CASSLRSTAGTSGRETQYF

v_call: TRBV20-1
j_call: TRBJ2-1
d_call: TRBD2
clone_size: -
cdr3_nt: TGCAGTGCTAGAGGGACTAGCGGGACAAATGAGCAGTTCTTC
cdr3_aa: CSARGTSGTNEQFF

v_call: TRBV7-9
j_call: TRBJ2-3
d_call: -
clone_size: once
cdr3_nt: TGTGCCAGCAGCTTTCACAGGGGCACAGATACGCAGTATTTT
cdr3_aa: CASSFHRGTDTQYF

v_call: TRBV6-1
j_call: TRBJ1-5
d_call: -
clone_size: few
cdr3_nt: TGTGCCAGCAGTGAAGGGGTGGGTCAGCCCCAGCATTTT
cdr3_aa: CASSEGVGQPQHF

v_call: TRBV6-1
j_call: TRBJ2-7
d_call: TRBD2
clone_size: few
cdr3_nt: TGTGCCAGCAGGGCTAGCGGGAAGGCCGAGCAGTACTTC
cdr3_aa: CASRASGKAEQYF

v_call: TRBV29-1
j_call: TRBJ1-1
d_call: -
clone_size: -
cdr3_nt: TGCAGCGTTGAAGACCTGACAGAGGAAGCTTTCTTT
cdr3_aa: CSVEDLTEEAFF

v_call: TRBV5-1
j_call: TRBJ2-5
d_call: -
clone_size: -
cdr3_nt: TGCGCCAGCAGCATCAACCAAGAGACCCAGTACTTC
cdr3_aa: CASSINQETQYF

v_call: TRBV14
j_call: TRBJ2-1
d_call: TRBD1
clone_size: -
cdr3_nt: TGTGCCAGCAACCAAGAGAGGGCCGGGACAGGGTTAATCCATGAGCAGTTCTTC
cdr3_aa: CASNQERAGTGLIHEQFF

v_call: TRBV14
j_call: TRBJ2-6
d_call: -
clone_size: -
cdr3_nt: TGTGCCAGCAGCCAAGAGTATCGACTTTCCGTAAGGTCTGGGGCCAACGTCCTGACTTTC
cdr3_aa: CASSQEYRLSVRSGANVLTF